Sequencing of this TCR beta chain was carried out in a study of shared clonotypes between healthy human individuals. Clones were read by immunoSEQ multiplex PCR, and TCRdb kept only the in-frame ones, dropping some. The sample carries over 1.4 million clones, around 97% recorded once. The study's findings and limits: Shared clonotypes: about 5.3% naive CD4, roughly 4% naive CD8, roughly 2.2% memory CD4, approximately 0.4% memory CD8. Rarefaction demonstrated incomplete sorted-subset sequencing despite large depth. Naive subsets usually exceeded memory subsets in estimated richness.

V lost 2 bases, J lost 9 bases, and 14 bases lay in between. Per germline, CDR1 LGHNA and CDR2 YSLEER. This CDR3 is built from 14 residues. This clone was detected once. Its antigen remains unidentified. The origin of this receptor is a man in his thirties or forties in good health. Sequencing was carried out using naive CD4+ T cells sorted from blood. The sample's subset: CD45RA+ positively selected. The chain recombines TRBV4-3 with TRBJ2-1; D ambiguous. The CDR3 sequence is CASSQTLVPTEQFF. DNA for the CDR3: TGCGCCAGCAGCCAAACTCTAGTCCCCACTGAGCAGTTCTTC.